Described below is a single T cell receptor beta chain sequence and its context. Time point: pre-sensitization, week 0. Treatment meaning: therapeutic diphenylcyclopropenone sensitization with weekly scalp DPC. The total RNA was obtained from whole blood that was not fractionated. This CDR3 spans 15 amino acids. The junction had 5 bases not matched to a gene; V was cut back by 5 bases and J by 0 bases. CDR1 MNHNS and CDR2 SASEGT come from the germline V gene. The record originates from a study of human T cells and chemical hapten exposure. As for the study in general: Chiefly women, the patients showed alopecia areata, totalis or universalis.

In the source study's methods: A per-sample median of around 100,000 TCRs was observed, with a range of about 20,000 to 700,000. TCRdb re-analysed the RACE reads in MiXCR, keeping a single row per CDR3 protein. TCRdb's processing, not the study's, gives the V and J calls here. This table has around 33,000 distinct CDR3 sequences, 9.5% to 15% appearing once. This rearrangement joins TRBV6-1 to TRBJ1-1, with TRBD1 matching over 8 bases. The source was whole blood, collected in connection with sensitization to the hapten diphenylcyclopropenone (DPC). The sequence derives from a woman aged 40 to 49 with alopecia areata. Some clones in this sample may be carry-over from other donors' samples. The CDR3 DNA sequence: TGTGCCAGCAGTACACAGGGGGTCGTGAACACTGAAGCTTTCTTT. As protein: CASSTQGVVNTEAFF.